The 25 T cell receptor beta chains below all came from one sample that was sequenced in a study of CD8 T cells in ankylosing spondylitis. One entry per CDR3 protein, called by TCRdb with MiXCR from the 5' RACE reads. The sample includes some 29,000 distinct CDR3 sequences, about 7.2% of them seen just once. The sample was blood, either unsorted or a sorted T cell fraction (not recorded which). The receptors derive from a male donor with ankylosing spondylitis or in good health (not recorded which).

The CDR3 bases are TGTGCCAGCAGCTATCGTCGACTAGCGGGAGGGTACGAGCAGTACTTC. Translated: CASSYRRLAGGYEQYF. The chain is built from TRBV21-1 and TRBJ2-7; the tabulated D call, TRBD2, remains unverified against the DNA. TRBV21-1 is a pseudogene segment. The CDR3 is 16 amino acids.

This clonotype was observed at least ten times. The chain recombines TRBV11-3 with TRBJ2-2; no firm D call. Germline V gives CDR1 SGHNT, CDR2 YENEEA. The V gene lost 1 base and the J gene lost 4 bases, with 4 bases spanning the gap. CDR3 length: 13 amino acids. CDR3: CASSLGTTGELFF. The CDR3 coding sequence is TGTGCCAGCAGCTTAGGGACCACCGGGGAGCTGTTTTTT.

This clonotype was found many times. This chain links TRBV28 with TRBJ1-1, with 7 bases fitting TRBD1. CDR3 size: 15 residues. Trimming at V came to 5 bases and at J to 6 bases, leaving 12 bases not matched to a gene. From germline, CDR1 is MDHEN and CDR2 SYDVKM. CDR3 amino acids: CASSPRTGQFAEAFF. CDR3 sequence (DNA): TGTGCCAGCAGTCCTCGGACAGGACAGTTTGCTGAAGCTTTCTTT.

The CDR3 coding sequence is TGTGCCAGCAGCTCGGTAAACCAGCCCCAGCATTTT. It yields the protein CASSSVNQPQHF. The gene calls are TRBV7-2 and TRBJ1-5; D unclear. CDR3 length: 12 residues. Germline V CDR1 and CDR2: SGHTA, FQGNSA. The V gene lost 4 bases and the J gene lost 7 bases, with 8 bases spanning the gap.

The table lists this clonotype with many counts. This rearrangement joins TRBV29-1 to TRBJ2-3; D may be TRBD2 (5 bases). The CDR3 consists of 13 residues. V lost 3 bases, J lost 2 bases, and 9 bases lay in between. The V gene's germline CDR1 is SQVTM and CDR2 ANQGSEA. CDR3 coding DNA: TGCAGCGTTGAGGAGGTTGCCACAGATACGCAGTATTTT. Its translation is CSVEEVATDTQYF.

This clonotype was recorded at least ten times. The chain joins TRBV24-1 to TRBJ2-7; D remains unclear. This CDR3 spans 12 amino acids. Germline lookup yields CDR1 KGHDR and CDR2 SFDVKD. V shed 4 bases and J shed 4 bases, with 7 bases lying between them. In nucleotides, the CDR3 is TGTGCCACCAGTGACGAGCTATACGAGCAGTACTTC. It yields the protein CATSDELYEQYF.

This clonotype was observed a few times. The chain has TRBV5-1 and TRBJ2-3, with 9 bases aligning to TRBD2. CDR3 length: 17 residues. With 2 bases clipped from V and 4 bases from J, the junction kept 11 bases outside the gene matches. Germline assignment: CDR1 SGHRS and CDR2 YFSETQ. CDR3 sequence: CASSFQVAGAGADTQYF. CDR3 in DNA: TGCGCCAGCAGCTTCCAGGTAGCGGGAGCGGGGGCAGATACGCAGTATTTT. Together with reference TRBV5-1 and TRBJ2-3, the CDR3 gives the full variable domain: KAGVTQTPRYLIKTRGQQVTLSCSPISGHRSVSWYQQTPGQGLQFLFEYFSETQRNKGNFPGRFSGRQFSNSRSEMNVSTLELGDSALYLCASSFQVAGAGADTQYFGPGTRLTVL.

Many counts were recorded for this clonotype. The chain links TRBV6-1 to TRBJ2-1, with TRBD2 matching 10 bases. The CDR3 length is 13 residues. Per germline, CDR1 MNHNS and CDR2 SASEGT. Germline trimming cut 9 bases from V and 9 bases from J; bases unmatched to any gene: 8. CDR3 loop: CASQEGTSAEQFF. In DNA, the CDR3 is TGTGCCAGTCAAGAAGGGACTAGCGCTGAGCAGTTCTTC.

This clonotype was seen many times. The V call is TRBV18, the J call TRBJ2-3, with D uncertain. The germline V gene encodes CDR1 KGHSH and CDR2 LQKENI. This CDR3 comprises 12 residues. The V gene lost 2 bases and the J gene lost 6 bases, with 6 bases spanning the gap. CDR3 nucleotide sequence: TGTGCCAGCTCACCAGCCCCGGATACGCAGTATTTT. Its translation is CASSPAPDTQYF.

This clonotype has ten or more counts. The CDR3 protein is CASSPMTPGFMDTQYF. In nucleotides, the CDR3 is TGTGCCAGCTCACCAATGACCCCTGGGTTTATGGATACGCAGTATTTT. V usage is TRBV18 and J usage is TRBJ2-3; D unclear. This CDR3 has 16 amino acids. Germline-derived CDR1 and CDR2 are KGHSH and LQKENI. With 2 bases removed from V and 6 bases from J, the gap between germline ends came to 18 bases. Using reference TRBV18 and TRBJ2-3 for the parts outside the CDR3, the full variable domain is NAGVMQNPRHLVRRRGQEARLRCSPMKGHSHVYWYRQLPEEGLKFMVYLQKENIIDESGMPKERFSAEFPKEGPSILRIQQVVRGDSAAYFCASSPMTPGFMDTQYFGPGTRLTVL.

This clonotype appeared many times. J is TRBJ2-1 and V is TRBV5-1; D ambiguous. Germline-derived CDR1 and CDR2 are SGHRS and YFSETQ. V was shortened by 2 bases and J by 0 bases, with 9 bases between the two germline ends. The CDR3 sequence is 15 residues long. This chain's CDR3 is CASSFSSSSYNEQFF. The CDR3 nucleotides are TGCGCCAGCAGCTTCTCGTCAAGCTCCTACAATGAGCAGTTCTTC. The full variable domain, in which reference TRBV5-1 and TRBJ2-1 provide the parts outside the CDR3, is KAGVTQTPRYLIKTRGQQVTLSCSPISGHRSVSWYQQTPGQGLQFLFEYFSETQRNKGNFPGRFSGRQFSNSRSEMNVSTLELGDSALYLCASSFSSSSYNEQFFGPGTRLTVL.

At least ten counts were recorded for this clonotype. As DNA, the CDR3 is TGTGCCAGCAGTACCCCCGGCAGGAACACTGAAGCTTTCTTT. Residues: CASSTPGRNTEAFF. The chain carries TRBV12-3 or TRBV12-4 and TRBJ1-1; D uncertain. This CDR3 comprises 14 residues. The V end lost 5 bases, the J end lost 1 base, and 11 bases lay between the germline ends.

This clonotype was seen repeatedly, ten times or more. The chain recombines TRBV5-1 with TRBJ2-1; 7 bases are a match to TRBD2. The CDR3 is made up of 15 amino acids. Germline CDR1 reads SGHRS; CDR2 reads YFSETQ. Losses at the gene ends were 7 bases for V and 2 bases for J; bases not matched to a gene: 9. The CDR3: CASDRGAGAYNEQFF. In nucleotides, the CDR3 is TGCGCCAGCGATCGAGGGGCGGGGGCCTACAATGAGCAGTTCTTC.

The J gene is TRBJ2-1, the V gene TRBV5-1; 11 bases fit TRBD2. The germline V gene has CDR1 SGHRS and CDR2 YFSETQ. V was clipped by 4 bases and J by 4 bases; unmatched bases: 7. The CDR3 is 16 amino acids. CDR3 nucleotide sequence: TGCGCCAGCAGCCTAGGACTAGCGGGCGGGTACAATGAGCAGTTCTTC. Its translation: CASSLGLAGGYNEQFF.

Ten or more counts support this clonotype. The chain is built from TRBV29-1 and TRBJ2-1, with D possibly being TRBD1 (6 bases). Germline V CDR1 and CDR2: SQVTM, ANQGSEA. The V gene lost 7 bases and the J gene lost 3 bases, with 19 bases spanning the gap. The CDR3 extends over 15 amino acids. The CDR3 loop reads CSATTLRTVYNEQFF. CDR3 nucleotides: TGCAGCGCCACAACATTACGGACAGTCTACAATGAGCAGTTCTTC.

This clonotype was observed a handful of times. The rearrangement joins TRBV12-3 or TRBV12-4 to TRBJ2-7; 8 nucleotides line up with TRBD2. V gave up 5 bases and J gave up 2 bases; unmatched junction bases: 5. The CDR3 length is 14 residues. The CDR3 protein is CASSPRRGAYEQYF. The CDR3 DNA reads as TGTGCCAGCAGTCCTCGGCGGGGGGCCTACGAGCAGTACTTC.

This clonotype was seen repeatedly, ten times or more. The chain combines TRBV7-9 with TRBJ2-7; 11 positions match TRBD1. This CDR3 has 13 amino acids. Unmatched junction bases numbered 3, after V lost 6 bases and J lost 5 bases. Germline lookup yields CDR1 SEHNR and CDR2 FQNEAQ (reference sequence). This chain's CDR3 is CASSWGQGDEQYF. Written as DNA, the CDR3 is TGTGCCAGCAGTTGGGGACAGGGGGACGAGCAGTACTTC.

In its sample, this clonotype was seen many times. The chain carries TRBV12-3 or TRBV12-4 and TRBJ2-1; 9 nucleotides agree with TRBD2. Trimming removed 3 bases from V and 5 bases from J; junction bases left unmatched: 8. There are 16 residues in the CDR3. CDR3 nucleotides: TGTGCCAGCAGTTTCTCAATTAGCGGGGGAAACAATGAGCAGTTCTTC. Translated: CASSFSISGGNNEQFF.

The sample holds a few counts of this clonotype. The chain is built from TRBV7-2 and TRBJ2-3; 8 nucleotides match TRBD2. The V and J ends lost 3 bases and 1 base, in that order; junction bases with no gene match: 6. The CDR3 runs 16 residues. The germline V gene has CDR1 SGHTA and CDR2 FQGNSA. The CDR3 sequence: CASSFLGLAGTDTQYF. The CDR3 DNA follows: TGTGCCAGCAGCTTCCTCGGACTAGCAGGCACAGATACGCAGTATTTT.

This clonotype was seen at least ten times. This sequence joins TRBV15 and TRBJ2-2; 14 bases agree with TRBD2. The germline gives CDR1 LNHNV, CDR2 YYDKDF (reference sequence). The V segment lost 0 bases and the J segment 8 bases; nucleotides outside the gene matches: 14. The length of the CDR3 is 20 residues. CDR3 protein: CATSRDRRTSGRLTPGELFF. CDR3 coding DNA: TGTGCCACCAGCAGAGATCGAAGGACTAGCGGGAGGTTAACACCGGGGGAGCTGTTTTTT.

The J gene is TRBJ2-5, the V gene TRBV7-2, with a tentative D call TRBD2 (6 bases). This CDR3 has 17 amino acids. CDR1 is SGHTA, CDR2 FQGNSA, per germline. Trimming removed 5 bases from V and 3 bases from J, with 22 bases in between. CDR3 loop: CASSTRGWVSGEETQYF. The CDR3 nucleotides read TGTGCCAGCAGCACCCGGGGATGGGTTTCGGGAGAAGAGACCCAGTACTTC.

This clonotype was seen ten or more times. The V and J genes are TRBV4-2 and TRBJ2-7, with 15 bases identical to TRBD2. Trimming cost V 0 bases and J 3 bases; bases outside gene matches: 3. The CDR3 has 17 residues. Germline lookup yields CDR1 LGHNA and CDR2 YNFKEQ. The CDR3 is CASSQEGLAGGIYEQYF. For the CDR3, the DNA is TGTGCCAGCAGCCAAGAAGGACTAGCGGGAGGGATCTACGAGCAGTACTTC.

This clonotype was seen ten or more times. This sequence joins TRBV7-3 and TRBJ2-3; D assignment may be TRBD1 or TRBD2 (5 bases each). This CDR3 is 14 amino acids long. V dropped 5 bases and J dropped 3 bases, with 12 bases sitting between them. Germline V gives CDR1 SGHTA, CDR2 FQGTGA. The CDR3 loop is CASSLVGGTDTQYF. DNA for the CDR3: TGTGCCAGCAGCCTCGTTGGGGGTACAGATACGCAGTATTTT.

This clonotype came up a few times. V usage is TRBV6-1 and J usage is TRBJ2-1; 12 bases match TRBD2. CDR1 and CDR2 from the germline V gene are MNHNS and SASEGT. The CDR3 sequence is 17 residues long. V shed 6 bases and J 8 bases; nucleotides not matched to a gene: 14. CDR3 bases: TGTGCCAGCAGCCTCACTAGCGGGAGGCCCCTATCGTATGAGCAGTTCTTC. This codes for CASSLTSGRPLSYEQFF.

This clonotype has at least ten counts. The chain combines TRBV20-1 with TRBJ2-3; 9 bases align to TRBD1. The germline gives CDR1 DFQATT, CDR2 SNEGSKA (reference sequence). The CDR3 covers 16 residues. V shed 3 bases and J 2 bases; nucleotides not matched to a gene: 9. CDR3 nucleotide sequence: TGCAGTGCTAGGACCTGGGGGACAGGGAACACAGATACGCAGTATTTT. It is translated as CSARTWGTGNTDTQYF.